These T cell receptor beta chains were read from a single sample in a study of blood T cells in healthy people across ages. A single record per CDR3 protein comes from TCRdb applying MiXCR to the 5' RACE reads. The sample shows some 1.6 million distinct CDR3 sequences, approximately 32% of them seen only once. The specimen was blood. These receptors were taken from a woman in her thirties in good health. Both conserved end residues are part of each CDR3. The order of the fields is V gene, CDR3 length, clone size, D gene, J gene, CDR3 DNA, CDR3 protein. The D gene is left open where the match is weak. Only part of the rows carry a size: once, few, many, or a class if the clone is expanded.

V gene: TRBV9; CDR3 length: 13; clone size: few; D gene: -; J gene: TRBJ2-2; CDR3 DNA: TGTGCCAGCAGCGCTGGGACGGGCGGGAAGCTGTTTTTT; CDR3 protein: CASSAGTGGKLFF
V gene: TRBV27; CDR3 length: 16; clone size: -; D gene: TRBD2; J gene: TRBJ2-3; CDR3 DNA: TGTGCCAGCAGTTCACTAGCGGGGCGAGGCACAGATACGCAGTATTTT; CDR3 protein: CASSSLAGRGTDTQYF
V gene: TRBV7-3; CDR3 length: 17; clone size: few; D gene: -; J gene: TRBJ2-3; CDR3 DNA: TGTGCCAGCAGCTTAAAATCTCCCCTAGCGAGGGTGGATACGCAGTATTTT; CDR3 protein: CASSLKSPLARVDTQYF
V gene: TRBV12-3/TRBV12-4; CDR3 length: 13; clone size: -; D gene: -; J gene: TRBJ1-1; CDR3 DNA: TGTGCCAGCAGTGGCTTGGGGGGCACTGAAGCTTTCTTT; CDR3 protein: CASSGLGGTEAFF
V gene: TRBV20-1; CDR3 length: 13; clone size: -; D gene: -; J gene: TRBJ2-5; CDR3 DNA: TGCAGTGCTAGAGAGGCGCCCCTAGAGACCCAGTACTTC; CDR3 protein: CSAREAPLETQYF
V gene: TRBV13; CDR3 length: 12; clone size: few; D gene: -; J gene: TRBJ1-2; CDR3 DNA: TGTGCCACAGAACAGGGAAACTATGGCTACACCTTC; CDR3 protein: CATEQGNYGYTF
V gene: TRBV20-1; CDR3 length: 13; clone size: -; D gene: -; J gene: TRBJ1-1; CDR3 DNA: TGCAGTGCTCGGAGGGAAATGAACACTGAAGCTTTCTTT; CDR3 protein: CSARREMNTEAFF
V gene: TRBV27; CDR3 length: 14; clone size: -; D gene: TRBD1; J gene: TRBJ2-7; CDR3 DNA: TGTGCCAGCAGCGGACAGGGCAATACCTACGAGCAGTACTTC; CDR3 protein: CASSGQGNTYEQYF
V gene: TRBV28; CDR3 length: 15; clone size: few; D gene: -; J gene: TRBJ2-7; CDR3 DNA: TGTGCCAGCAGTTCGGGGACCCCAATCTCCTACGAGCAGTACTTC; CDR3 protein: CASSSGTPISYEQYF
V gene: TRBV20-1; CDR3 length: 13; clone size: -; D gene: -; J gene: TRBJ1-6; CDR3 DNA: TGCAGTGCTAGGGAGGACAGCGCGTCACCCCTCCACTTT; CDR3 protein: CSAREDSASPLHF
V gene: TRBV4-1; CDR3 length: 14; clone size: once; D gene: -; J gene: TRBJ2-3; CDR3 DNA: TGCGCCAGCAGCCTCCAGACAGGCCGAGATACGCAGTATTTT; CDR3 protein: CASSLQTGRDTQYF
V gene: TRBV7-9; CDR3 length: 19; clone size: many; D gene: TRBD2; J gene: TRBJ2-1; CDR3 DNA: TGTGCCAGCAGCCCGGGACTAGCGTACCCTCCTAGCTCCTACAATGAGCAGTTCTTC; CDR3 protein: CASSPGLAYPPSSYNEQFF
V gene: TRBV29-1; CDR3 length: 14; clone size: -; D gene: -; J gene: TRBJ2-7; CDR3 DNA: TGCAGCGTTGAAAAACAGGCGTCGGCCTCCGAGCAGTACTTC; CDR3 protein: CSVEKQASASEQYF
V gene: TRBV5-1; CDR3 length: 18; clone size: -; D gene: TRBD2; J gene: TRBJ2-3; CDR3 DNA: TGCGCCAGCAGCCCCTGGAGCGGGGCGCCAAGTAGCACAGGTACGCAGTATTTT; CDR3 protein: CASSPWSGAPSSTGTQYF
V gene: TRBV2; CDR3 length: 15; clone size: few; D gene: TRBD2; J gene: TRBJ2-1; CDR3 DNA: TGTGCCAGCAGGTATAGGCTAGCGGGATATAATGAGCAGTTCTTC; CDR3 protein: CASRYRLAGYNEQFF
V gene: TRBV20-1; CDR3 length: 12; clone size: few; D gene: -; J gene: TRBJ1-2; CDR3 DNA: TGCAGTGCTGAGGGGGGCGGCTATGGCTACACCTTC; CDR3 protein: CSAEGGGYGYTF
V gene: TRBV11-2; CDR3 length: 15; clone size: -; D gene: TRBD2; J gene: TRBJ2-7; CDR3 DNA: TGTGCCAGCAGCTTATCAGCGGGAGGGAAGTACGAGCAGTACTTC; CDR3 protein: CASSLSAGGKYEQYF
V gene: TRBV20-1; CDR3 length: 15; clone size: -; D gene: TRBD1; J gene: TRBJ1-2; CDR3 DNA: TGCAGTGCCATGAGCGGTTCAGGGGGTGGCTATGGCTACACCTTC; CDR3 protein: CSAMSGSGGGYGYTF
V gene: TRBV6-1; CDR3 length: 16; clone size: few; D gene: TRBD1; J gene: TRBJ1-2; CDR3 DNA: TGTGCCAGCAGTGAAAGGGCCGGGACAGGGGCTGATGGCTACACCTTC; CDR3 protein: CASSERAGTGADGYTF
V gene: TRBV20-1; CDR3 length: 13; clone size: -; D gene: TRBD1; J gene: TRBJ2-7; CDR3 DNA: TGCAGTGCTAGGGACAGGGCCGCCTACGAGCAGTACTTC; CDR3 protein: CSARDRAAYEQYF
V gene: TRBV20-1; CDR3 length: 13; clone size: -; D gene: -; J gene: TRBJ1-2; CDR3 DNA: TGCAGTGCAGAGAGACACCTCAACTATGGCTACACCTTC; CDR3 protein: CSAERHLNYGYTF
V gene: TRBV5-1; CDR3 length: 16; clone size: few; D gene: -; J gene: TRBJ2-7; CDR3 DNA: TGCGCCAGCAGCCCATTTCCGGGATCCGGCTCCTACGAGCAGTACTTC; CDR3 protein: CASSPFPGSGSYEQYF
V gene: TRBV12-3/TRBV12-4; CDR3 length: 14; clone size: few; D gene: -; J gene: TRBJ1-2; CDR3 DNA: TGTGCCAGCAGTTCCCACTCCCTAAACTATGGCTACACCTTC; CDR3 protein: CASSSHSLNYGYTF
V gene: TRBV7-9; CDR3 length: 15; clone size: once; D gene: -; J gene: TRBJ1-1; CDR3 DNA: TGTGCCAGCAGCTTCCCAGCACTAACTAACACTGAAGCTTTCTTT; CDR3 protein: CASSFPALTNTEAFF